This T cell receptor beta chain was documented in a study of blood T cell repertoires in COVID-19 (dated by TCRdb to 2018 to 2021). About the investigation overall: Samples from collaborators originated in the United States, Italy and Spain and spanned both the acute and convalescent phases of COVID-19. Where available, HLA class I and class II types were taken from metadata supplied by the sample provider and were not determined by assay-based typing. Subjects who had been exposed to COVID-19, were actively infected with it, or had recovered from it provided the deeply sampled blood TCRbeta repertoires that made up the dataset. A de-identified subject ID, COVID-19 status, age in years and sex were almost always included in the sample metadata. The samples were drawn from two sources: the first 160 participants of the ongoing ImmuneRACE study, and over 950 subjects contributed by 6 global collaborators. The prospective study material was composed of cDNA or gDNA derived from T cells, B-cell-depleted T cells, or PBMCs. The repertoires were released in a freely available public database meant as a resource for research on the immune response to SARS-CoV-2. What the work shows at the level of the full study, not this receptor alone: Clinical and demographic metadata were provided uncurated, with the amount varying by source and participant.

TCRbeta CDR3 regions were amplified from genomic DNA using the immunoSEQ Assay, a bias-controlled multiplex PCR. Processing in the source paper ran as follows. The number of nucleated cells in each sample was estimated from the amplification of reference gene primers within the assay. To quantify the absolute abundance of each unique TCRbeta CDR3 rearrangement, sequence reads were collapsed and filtered. For each sample, productive Simpson clonality was calculated as the square root of Simpson's diversity index across productive rearrangements. In TCRdb, the immuneACCESS table is reduced to in-frame sequences with V and J assigned. These tables do not hold every clone; where another copy was compared, an unresolved V gene accounts for under half, and the others remain unexplained. V and J calls and clone size are copied from that table; D and trimming were computed from the DNA. The sample has 300,000 to 350,000 clones on record, about nine tenths of them singletons. The ten most abundant clones make up roughly 7% of the sample.

Remarks on this clone: Which antigen it targets is not known. Base qualities are not at hand, and no much larger clone is one base apart.

The germline V gene encodes CDR1 SGHVS and CDR2 FNYEAQ. The CDR3 measures 15 amino acids from cysteine to phenylalanine. Only the CDR3 part of the read is kept: 45 bases, read in frame from the first base. The junction carries 17 bases between V and J, which are trimmed by 5 bases and 7 bases respectively. One collaborating source in Seattle enrolled patients while the patients were actively infected and followed the patients over time throughout the course of disease. Whole blood was collected in K2EDTA tubes by collaborating institutions according to the institutions' own protocols. For TCRbeta analysis, collaborators shipped samples as frozen whole blood, isolated PBMCs, or DNA extracted from either of those sample types.

The V and J segments used are TRBV7-6 and TRBJ1-4; the D gene remains uncertain. The sample taken for sequencing was peripheral blood. This receptor was taken from a woman in her twenties or thirties with COVID-19, enrolled during active disease. CDR3 loop: CASSRREAGGEKLFF. In nucleotide form, the sequence is TGTGCCAGCAGCCGAAGAGAGGCGGGTGGTGAAAAACTGTTTTTT.